The 27 T cell receptor beta chains listed next were all sequenced from one sample in a study of blood T cells in healthy people across ages. With a J-beta primer mix and a sample-barcoded 5' primer, a second PCR ran about 7 to 11 cycles. TCRdb ran MiXCR on the 5' RACE reads and lists one entry per CDR3 protein. Among about 500,000 distinct CDR3 sequences listed, 24% were seen once. This sample also belongs to another study, concerning T cells of mothers and their children.

Specimen: blood. The receptors were sampled from a boy under 18 in good health.

This clonotype has a handful of counts. The DNA is left out, because the CDR3 cannot be placed on it with certainty; the CDR3 is given as TCRdb lists it. The chain has TRBV5-6 and TRBJ1-5. Germline lookup yields CDR1 SGHDT and CDR2 YYEEEE. The CDR3 is 17 amino acids long, termini counted. The CDR3 loop is CASSFGQGPYNNQPQHF.

V and J are TRBV6-6 and TRBJ1-1, with TRBD1 matching 7 bases. V lost 5 bases, J lost 6 bases, and 6 bases stayed unmatched. Germline V gene sequence: CDR1 MNHNY, CDR2 SVGAGI (reference sequence). CDR3 size: 13 residues. This CDR3 reads CASSHDRVAEAFF. The DNA for the CDR3 is TGTGCCAGCAGTCACGACAGGGTTGCTGAAGCTTTCTTT.

This clonotype was recorded many times. V is TRBV9 and J is TRBJ1-4; D is undetermined. The CDR3 totals 14 residues. The germline V and J ends were trimmed by 5 bases and 2 bases, with 10 bases remaining between them. Per the germline V gene, CDR1 is SGDLS and CDR2 is YYNGEE. The CDR3 region has the DNA TGTGCCAGCAGTGTCGGCCAGACTAATGAAAAACTGTTTTTT. It codes for CASSVGQTNEKLFF.

This clonotype came up many times. The chain uses TRBV7-3 and TRBJ2-5, with a tentative D call TRBD2 (5 bases). Trimming cost V 3 bases and J 1 base, with 15 bases left between them. From germline, CDR1 is SGHTA and CDR2 FQGTGA. This CDR3 spans 16 amino acids. The CDR3 loop is CASSLGSRFLQETQYF. The CDR3 region has the DNA TGTGCCAGCAGCTTGGGGAGCCGATTCCTCCAAGAGACCCAGTACTTC.

Ten or more counts support this clonotype. This chain connects TRBV28 to TRBJ2-3; 12 nucleotides line up with TRBD1. V lost 4 bases to trimming and J lost 4 bases; unmatched junction nucleotides: 9. The germline V gene has CDR1 MDHEN and CDR2 SYDVKM. This CDR3 comprises 17 residues. Here the CDR3 reads CASSYQGTGGVADTQYF. The CDR3 coding sequence is TGTGCCAGCAGTTATCAGGGGACAGGGGGCGTTGCAGATACGCAGTATTTT.

In this sample, this clonotype turned up a few times. This chain uses TRBV25-1 with TRBJ2-5; TRBD2 agrees at 7 bases. V trimming: 6 bases; J trimming: 4 bases; junction bases outside the gene matches: 5. The CDR3 runs to 13 residues. CDR1 and CDR2 from the germline V gene are MGHDK and SYGVNS. The CDR3 sequence: CASRGGSPETQYF. The CDR3 DNA follows: TGTGCCAGCAGAGGCGGGAGCCCAGAGACCCAGTACTTC.

The CDR3 bases are TGTGCCAGCAAGGGGGAAGTAATGAACACTGAAGCTTTCTTT. Translation: CASKGEVMNTEAFF. V usage is TRBV7-9 and J usage is TRBJ1-1; D possibly corresponds to TRBD1 (6 bases). Per the germline V gene, CDR1 is SEHNR and CDR2 is FQNEAQ (reference sequence). Trimming left V 7 bases short and J 0 bases short, with 12 bases between. CDR3 length equals 14 residues.

The V and J genes are TRBV9 and TRBJ2-7, with no clear D. Germline V gene data show CDR1 as SGDLS and CDR2 as YYNGEE. The V end was cut by 0 bases, the J end by 2 bases, with 9 bases between. The CDR3 loop spans 14 amino acids. The CDR3 protein is CASSVVGNPYEQYF. CDR3 nucleotide sequence: TGTGCCAGCAGCGTAGTTGGAAATCCCTACGAGCAGTACTTC. Full variable domain (outside the CDR3, taken from reference TRBV9 and TRBJ2-7): DSGVTQTPKHLITATGQRVTLRCSPRSGDLSVYWYQQSLDQGLQFLIQYYNGEERAKGNILERFSAQQFPDLHSELNLSSLELGDSALYFCASSVVGNPYEQYFGPGTRLTVT.

Only one count was recorded for this clonotype. This rearrangement joins TRBV6-2 or TRBV6-3 to TRBJ1-5; 8 positions match TRBD1. Germline V gives CDR1 MNHEY, CDR2 SVGEGT. With V trimmed by 2 bases and J by 3 bases, 3 bases remained unmatched. CDR3 length equals 15 residues. The CDR3, as DNA: TGTGCCAGCAGTTACGCAGGGGGCAACAATCAGCCCCAGCATTTT. Amino acid sequence: CASSYAGGNNQPQHF.

This clonotype showed up just a few times. The CDR3 reads CSVEDWGNFGDRGFQETQYF. Here the CDR3 DNA reads TGCAGCGTTGAAGATTGGGGGAACTTCGGGGACAGGGGTTTCCAAGAGACCCAGTACTTC. The rearrangement links TRBV29-1 to TRBJ2-5; 10 bases line up with TRBD1. Germline lookup yields CDR1 SQVTM and CDR2 ANQGSEA. The CDR3 spans 20 residues. V trimming: 0 bases; J trimming: 1 base; junction bases outside the gene matches: 17.

The V call is TRBV11-2, the J call TRBJ1-1; TRBD1 agrees at 7 bases. CDR1 is SGHAT and CDR2 is FQNNGV in the germline V gene. The junction had 9 bases not matched to a gene; V was cut back by 5 bases and J by 0 bases. This CDR3 has 16 residues. The CDR3 DNA reads TGTGCCAGCAGCCTTAACAGGGGCCTCATGAACACTGAAGCTTTCTTT. The encoded protein is CASSLNRGLMNTEAFF. Filled out from reference TRBV11-2 and TRBJ1-1, the complete variable domain reads EAGVAQSPRYKIIEKRQSVAFWCNPISGHATLYWYQQILGQGPKLLIQFQNNGVVDDSQLPKDRFSAERLKGVDSTLKIQPAKLEDSAVYLCASSLNRGLMNTEAFFGQGTRLTVV.

The rearrangement joins TRBV12-3 or TRBV12-4 to TRBJ2-1; TRBD1 aligns across 10 bases. The J call may be in error: the DNA end matches TRBJ2-7 better. The CDR3 spans 15 residues. The DNA of the CDR3 is TGTGCCAGCAGTCCCCGGGACAGGGGACCCTACGAGCAGTACTTC. This gives the protein CASSPRDRGPYEQYF.

The chain couples TRBV27 to TRBJ1-2; 9 bases are a match to TRBD1. CDR3 length equals 16 residues. J was trimmed by 5 bases and V by 4 bases; bases with no gene match: 11. Germline lookup yields CDR1 MNHEY and CDR2 SMNVEV (reference sequence). Here the CDR3 DNA reads TGTGCCAGCAGTTCCAACAGGGGGCGGTTCTCATATGGCTACACCTTC. This gives the protein CASSSNRGRFSYGYTF.

The CDR3 region has the DNA TGTGCCAGCAGAACACAGGGTAGATCCTACGAGCAGTACTTC. Translated, it gives CASRTQGRSYEQYF. This chain connects TRBV28 to TRBJ2-7; tentative D call: TRBD1 (6 bases). The CDR3 runs to 14 residues. V was pared by 6 bases and J by 1 base, with 13 bases between. CDR1 is MDHEN and CDR2 is SYDVKM in the germline V gene.

J is TRBJ2-3 and V is TRBV10-3, with no clear D. CDR3 length equals 15 residues. Germline CDR1 and CDR2: ENHRY and SYGVKD. The germline V and J ends were trimmed by 3 bases and 4 bases, with 14 bases remaining between them. CDR3 DNA: TGTGCCATCAGTGATCCGGCTAGTGAGCCAGATACGCAGTATTTT. Translating gives CAISDPASEPDTQYF.

The genes are TRBV12-3 or TRBV12-4 and TRBJ1-2, with D hard to call. This CDR3 is 11 amino acids long. The V end was cut by 5 bases, the J end by 6 bases, with 7 bases between. CDR3: CASSATHGYTF. The CDR3 coding sequence is TGTGCCAGCAGTGCCACACATGGCTACACCTTC.

This clonotype was counted only a few times. The rearrangement joins TRBV3-1 to TRBJ2-7; 9 bases are shared with TRBD1. Germline V gene sequence: CDR1 LGHDT, CDR2 YNNKEL (reference sequence). With V trimmed by 5 bases and J by 4 bases, 6 bases remained unmatched. The CDR3 has 14 amino acids. In DNA form, the CDR3 reads TGTGCCAGCAGCACCCGACAGGGGGATTACGAGCAGTACTTC. Protein: CASSTRQGDYEQYF.

Only a few counts were recorded for this clonotype. The CDR3 DNA reads TGTGCCATCAGTGAGAGTGTCTACAATGAGCAGTTCTTC. It encodes CAISESVYNEQFF. V and J are TRBV10-3 and TRBJ2-1; the D is unclear. Trimming removed 2 bases from V and 3 bases from J, with 5 bases in between. The CDR3 sequence is 13 residues long. CDR1 ENHRY and CDR2 SYGVKD come from the germline V gene.

This clonotype was detected many times. The V call is TRBV29-1, the J call TRBJ2-7; 9 bases are a match to TRBD1. V shed 7 bases, J shed 6 bases, and the junction held 7 bases outside the gene matches. Germline loops: CDR1 SQVTM, CDR2 ANQGSEA. CDR3 size: 12 residues. In DNA form, the CDR3 reads TGCAGCGCCGGGACAGGGAGAGGCGAGCAGTACTTC. Translated: CSAGTGRGEQYF.

In its sample, this clonotype was seen a few times. CDR3 sequence reads: CASSSRNKGAGGTEAFF. CDR3 nucleotide sequence: TGTGCCAGCAGCTCACGCAACAAGGGGGCGGGAGGCACTGAAGCTTTCTTT. The chain carries TRBV7-9 and TRBJ1-1; 7 positions match TRBD1. Per germline, CDR1 SEHNR and CDR2 FQNEAQ (reference sequence). The junction had 15 bases not matched to a gene; V was cut back by 4 bases and J by 4 bases. The CDR3 runs to 17 residues.

This clonotype was picked up a small number of times. CDR3 region: CASSLEPIVDLGGLSYEQYF. In nucleotides, the CDR3 is TGTGCCAGCAGCTTAGAACCCATCGTCGATTTGGGAGGCCTCTCCTACGAGCAGTACTTC. The chain employs TRBV7-9 and TRBJ2-7; maybe TRBD2 (6 bases). Germline V gene data show CDR1 as SEHNR and CDR2 as FQNEAQ (reference sequence). Deletions cut 1 base from V and 0 bases from J, with 25 bases between. This CDR3 comprises 20 residues.

The sample holds many counts of this clonotype. The rearrangement uses TRBV7-9 and TRBJ1-2, with D possibly being TRBD1 (5 bases). Trimming removed 5 bases from V and 6 bases from J, with 16 bases in between. The CDR3 extends over 14 amino acids. CDR1 is SEHNR, CDR2 FQNEAQ, per germline (reference sequence). This chain's CDR3 is CASSLGGEFDGYTF. The CDR3 DNA sequence: TGTGCCAGCAGCCTGGGGGGGGAGTTTGATGGCTACACCTTC.

The chain uses TRBV12-3 or TRBV12-4 and TRBJ2-4; 7 bases align to TRBD2. The CDR3 has 14 amino acids. Germline trimming cut 8 bases from V and 0 bases from J; bases unmatched to any gene: 4. The CDR3 DNA reads TGTGCCAGCGGGGAGGGCGCAGCCAAAAACATTCAGTACTTC. Amino acids: CASGEGAAKNIQYF.

There are a few counts of this clonotype. The gene calls are TRBV6-5 and TRBJ2-5; perhaps TRBD2 as D (5 bases). The CDR3 is 13 amino acids. V was cut by 2 bases and J by 1 base, with 5 bases left in between. Germline V lookup: CDR1 MNHEY, CDR2 SVGAGI. The CDR3 DNA sequence: TGTGCCAGCAGTTACGCGGGCCAAGAGACCCAGTACTTC. Its protein is CASSYAGQETQYF.

This clonotype was counted between two and nine times. The V gene is TRBV7-2, the J gene TRBJ2-7; no firm D call. V was cut by 2 bases and J by 2 bases, with 10 bases left in between. The CDR3 has 14 amino acids. The germline CDR1 and CDR2 sequences are SGHTA and FQGNSA. In DNA, the CDR3 is TGTGCCAGCAGCTTAACGGCAGAACCCTACGAGCAGTACTTC. It codes for CASSLTAEPYEQYF. Full variable domain (remainder filled in from reference TRBV7-2 and TRBJ2-7): GAGVSQSPSNKVTEKGKDVELRCDPISGHTALYWYRQSLGQGLEFLIYFQGNSAPDKSGLPSDRFSAERTGGSVSTLTIQRTQQEDSAVYLCASSLTAEPYEQYFGPGTRLTVT.

In this sample, this clonotype turned up a few times. This rearrangement joins TRBV4-1 to TRBJ2-7; the D gene is possibly TRBD1 (5 bases). The CDR3 extends over 15 amino acids. V lost 0 bases to trimming and J lost 7 bases, with 16 bases between them. The germline CDR1 and CDR2 sequences are MGHRA and YSYEKL. The CDR3 DNA is TGCGCCAGCAGCCAAGATTATGGCAGGGCTTGGGAGCAGTACTTC. Residues: CASSQDYGRAWEQYF.

The J gene is TRBJ2-3, the V gene TRBV6-5; the D is unclear. Trimming took off 6 bases at V and 0 bases at J, with 13 bases between the two ends. The CDR3 sequence is 15 residues long. CDR1 and CDR2 (germline): MNHEY, SVGAGI. The DNA of the CDR3 is TGTGCCAGCAGCTCCCCGAGGAGAAGCACAGATACGCAGTATTTT. It translates to CASSSPRRSTDTQYF.